A single sample gave rise to the 17 T cell receptor beta chains below, sequenced in a study of T cell repertoires in cytomegalovirus infection. MiXCR, run by TCRdb on the reads, gives a single entry per CDR3 protein. The table records about 300,000 distinct CDR3 sequences, around 9.6% of them present only once. The sequencing input was PBMCs. The receptors come from a human donor in good health (CMV status not recorded). Some clones in this sample may be carry-over from other donors' samples.

This clonotype has at least ten counts. V is TRBV10-3 and J is TRBJ2-5; 8 positions match TRBD2. With V trimmed by 6 bases and J by 4 bases, 13 bases remained unmatched. CDR3 size: 16 residues. The germline V gene encodes CDR1 ENHRY and CDR2 SYGVKD. The CDR3 sequence: CAISPPGGGARETQYF. In DNA, the CDR3 is TGTGCCATCAGCCCGCCGGGGGGGGGGGCGAGAGAGACCCAGTACTTC.

The table lists this clonotype with a few counts. The chain has TRBV10-3 and TRBJ2-3; 8 positions match TRBD1. J was trimmed by 6 bases and V by 4 bases; bases with no gene match: 18. Germline-derived CDR1 and CDR2 are ENHRY and SYGVKD. The CDR3 runs 18 residues. The CDR3 reads CAISVREGQGGPRDTQYF. The CDR3 region has the DNA TGTGCCATCAGTGTGAGGGAAGGACAGGGTGGCCCCAGGGATACGCAGTATTTT.

The sample holds a few counts of this clonotype. The chain combines TRBV6-6 with TRBJ1-5; no firm D call. CDR1 and CDR2 (germline): MNHNY, SVGAGI (reference sequence). The CDR3 is 16 residues long. The V end lost 6 bases, the J end lost 5 bases, and 20 bases lay between the germline ends. DNA for the CDR3: TGTGCCAGCAGCCGCCCCGAGGACCTCTCTGATCAGCCCCAGCATTTT. The encoded protein is CASSRPEDLSDQPQHF.

V is TRBV5-6 and J is TRBJ1-5; D unresolved. CDR1 SGHDT and CDR2 YYEEEE come from the germline V gene. The germline V and J ends were trimmed by 2 bases and 0 bases, with 6 bases remaining between them. This CDR3 region has 14 residues. This CDR3 reads CASSFADSNQPQHF. In DNA form, the CDR3 reads TGTGCCAGCAGCTTTGCAGATAGCAATCAGCCCCAGCATTTT.

This clonotype was counted ten times or more. The chain is built from TRBV20-1 and TRBJ1-2; D ambiguous. The V and J ends lost 5 bases and 5 bases respectively, with 3 bases between them. The CDR3 is made up of 9 amino acids. Germline CDR1 reads DFQATT; CDR2 reads SNEGSKA (reference sequence). The CDR3 DNA reads TGCAGTGCTGGATATGGCTACACCTTC. Protein sequence: CSAGYGYTF.

This clonotype has ten or more counts. The V call is TRBV6-6, the J call TRBJ2-7; 9 positions match TRBD1. This CDR3 is built from 15 residues. The V gene end was trimmed by 0 bases and the J gene end by 5 bases; junction bases not matched to a gene: 5. The germline gives CDR1 MNHNY, CDR2 SVGAGI (reference sequence). The CDR3 nucleotides read TGTGCCAGCAGTTACTCTGGGACAGGGTTCGACGAGCAGTACTTC. This gives the protein CASSYSGTGFDEQYF.

This clonotype has just a few counts. V and J are TRBV20-1 and TRBJ1-2, with D perhaps matching TRBD1 (6 bases). The CDR3 consists of 13 residues. Deletions cut 7 bases from V and 8 bases from J, with 20 bases between. CDR1 is DFQATT, CDR2 SNEGSKA, per germline (reference sequence). The CDR3 protein is CSGHSVGGRGYTF. The CDR3 DNA is TGCAGTGGGCATTCCGTAGGGGGGCGCGGCTACACCTTC.

This clonotype was seen more than once but under ten times. The V call is TRBV4-3, the J call TRBJ2-6; D is undetermined. Germline V gene sequence: CDR1 LGHNA, CDR2 YSLEER. The CDR3 has 16 amino acids. V was pared by 3 bases and J by 4 bases, with 13 bases between. The CDR3 reads CASSHSGVGGANVLTF. The CDR3, as DNA: TGCGCCAGCAGCCACTCCGGCGTTGGCGGGGCCAACGTCCTGACTTTC.

This clonotype was recorded at least ten times. This chain links TRBV20-1 with TRBJ2-5, with 7 bases lining up with TRBD1. CDR3 size: 11 residues. The germline V gene encodes CDR1 DFQATT and CDR2 SNEGSKA (reference sequence). Germline trimming cut 6 bases from V and 5 bases from J; bases unmatched to any gene: 3. The CDR3 DNA reads as TGCAGTGCAGGGGGCATGGAGACCCAGTACTTC. It encodes CSAGGMETQYF.

This clonotype was detected many times. The V and J genes are TRBV7-2 and TRBJ2-2; tentative D call: TRBD2 (7 bases). V lost 6 bases to trimming and J lost 0 bases, with 11 bases between them. CDR1 SGHTA and CDR2 FQGNSA come from the germline V gene. The CDR3 length is 15 residues. In nucleotides, the CDR3 is TGTGCCAGCAGAGCGGGACAACCGAACACCGGGGAGCTGTTTTTT. Translated: CASRAGQPNTGELFF.

The table lists this clonotype with a few counts. J is TRBJ2-5 and V is TRBV20-1; D uncertain. The CDR3 sequence is 13 residues long. Between the trimmed V and J ends, which lost 2 bases and 0 bases, there was a span of 7 bases. Germline V gene sequence: CDR1 DFQATT, CDR2 SNEGSKA (reference sequence). CDR3 region: CSARYRDQETQYF. The DNA for the CDR3 is TGCAGTGCTAGATACCGGGACCAAGAGACCCAGTACTTC.

This clonotype was observed a handful of times. The V gene is TRBV19, the J gene TRBJ1-1, with D unclear. From germline, CDR1 is LNHDA and CDR2 SQIVND (reference sequence). The V end was cut by 7 bases, the J end by 4 bases, with 16 bases between. CDR3 length equals 14 residues. The CDR3 coding sequence is TGTGCCAGTACCCCGGACCGAAGGAGCACTGAAGCTTTCTTT. Protein product: CASTPDRRSTEAFF.

This clonotype appeared many times. The chain links TRBV7-9 to TRBJ1-6; TRBD1 matches 10 bases. V was pared by 5 bases and J by 9 bases, with 13 bases of the junction left unmatched. Germline CDR1 SEHNR, CDR2 FQNEAQ (reference sequence). The CDR3 consists of 17 residues. The CDR3: CASSRRDRGPGGSPLHF. CDR3 DNA: TGTGCCAGCAGCCGCCGGGACAGGGGCCCGGGGGGTTCACCCCTCCACTTT.

At least ten counts were recorded for this clonotype. The genes are TRBV25-1 and TRBJ1-1, with 9 bases lining up with TRBD1. CDR3 length: 15 amino acids. Losses at the gene ends were 6 bases for V and 4 bases for J; bases not matched to a gene: 9. The V gene's germline CDR1 is MGHDK and CDR2 SYGVNS. The chain's CDR3 is CASRPGQGLSTEAFF. Written as DNA, the CDR3 is TGTGCCAGCAGACCCGGACAGGGGTTGAGCACTGAAGCTTTCTTT.

This clonotype was observed at least ten times. The chain recombines TRBV11-2 with TRBJ2-4; D is perhaps TRBD1 (7 bases). The CDR3 is 16 amino acids. In germline, CDR1 is SGHAT, CDR2 FQNNGV. Trimming pared 3 bases from V and 0 bases from J, leaving 12 bases between. The CDR3 DNA reads as TGTGCCAGCAGCTTGGAGGGGGCAGGAGCCAAAAACATTCAGTACTTC. This translates into CASSLEGAGAKNIQYF.

This clonotype was counted ten times or more. This chain connects TRBV7-3 to TRBJ1-1, with 7 bases that match TRBD1. V was pared by 5 bases and J by 2 bases, with 8 bases of the junction left unmatched. Germline lookup yields CDR1 SGHTA and CDR2 FQGTGA. The CDR3 is 15 residues long. The CDR3 sequence is CASSPGQMINTEAFF. DNA for the CDR3: TGTGCCAGCAGCCCGGGACAGATGATAAACACTGAAGCTTTCTTT. Full variable domain (outside the CDR3, taken from reference TRBV7-3 and TRBJ1-1): GAGVSQTPSNKVTEKGKYVELRCDPISGHTALYWYRQSLGQGPEFLIYFQGTGAADDSGLPNDRFFAVRPEGSVSTLKIQRTERGDSAVYLCASSPGQMINTEAFFGQGTRLTVV.

This clonotype was detected a few times. J is TRBJ2-4 and V is TRBV4-1, with 11 bases aligning to TRBD2. CDR1 is MGHRA and CDR2 is YSYEKL in the germline V gene. CDR3 length: 18 residues. Losses at the gene ends were 1 base for V and 3 bases for J; bases not matched to a gene: 8. The CDR3: CASSQVFSGGASKNIQYF. The CDR3 DNA sequence: TGCGCCAGCAGCCAAGTTTTTAGCGGGGGGGCGAGCAAAAACATTCAGTACTTC.